These 26 T cell receptor beta chains were sequenced from one sample in a study of T cells in Graves' hyperthyroidism and ophthalmopathy. TCR beta CDR3 regions were amplified from RNA. In the first-round RT-PCR of the TCR CDR3, the HTBI primer set was used. MiXCR, applied by TCRdb to the multiplex PCR reads, yields one record per CDR3 protein. This table holds approximately 400,000 distinct CDR3 sequences, roughly 13% found once. Specimen: blood. The receptor source for this set is a man aged 30 to 39 with Graves' hyperthyroidism that later progressed to Graves' ophthalmopathy.

This clonotype has ten or more counts. The CDR3 here is CASSPPIGPQHF. CDR3 sequence (DNA): TGTGCCAGCAGTCCCCCCATAGGGCCCCAGCATTTT. V gene TRBV27 combines with J gene TRBJ1-5; no clear D. CDR1 and CDR2 (germline): MNHEY, SMNVEV (reference sequence). There are 12 residues in the CDR3. The V end lost 5 bases, the J end lost 9 bases, and 11 bases lay between the germline ends.

This clonotype came up many times. The V and J genes are TRBV4-1 and TRBJ2-4; D uncertain. Germline assignment: CDR1 MGHRA and CDR2 YSYEKL. Between the trimmed V and J ends, which lost 3 bases and 8 bases, there was a span of 14 bases. The CDR3 length is 14 residues. This CDR3 is CASSHAAPVDIQYF. For the CDR3, the DNA is TGCGCCAGCAGCCACGCTGCTCCTGTGGACATTCAGTACTTC.

This clonotype showed up just a few times. The rearrangement links TRBV14 to TRBJ1-2; maybe TRBD1 (6 bases). The V and J ends lost 4 bases and 0 bases respectively, with 9 bases between them. CDR1 SGHDN and CDR2 FVKESK come from the germline V gene. This CDR3 is 14 amino acids long. CDR3 protein: CASSRTVSNYGYTF. The CDR3 coding sequence is TGTGCCAGCAGCCGGACAGTTTCTAACTATGGCTACACCTTC.

This clonotype was counted many times. The chain has TRBV12-3 or TRBV12-4 and TRBJ1-4; 8 bases map to TRBD1. Trimming removed 5 bases from V and 10 bases from J; junction bases left unmatched: 9. There are 14 residues in the CDR3. The CDR3 bases are TGTGCCAGCAGTCTTGACAGGGGACTGGGAAAACTGTTTTTT. The encoded protein is CASSLDRGLGKLFF.

This clonotype was found many times. This CDR3 is CASSLYRGTTEAFF. The CDR3 DNA sequence: TGTGCCAGCAGTTTATACAGGGGGACCACTGAAGCTTTCTTT. The J gene is TRBJ1-1, the V gene TRBV28; TRBD1 matches 8 bases. Germline trimming cut 1 base from V and 4 bases from J; bases unmatched to any gene: 2. Germline loops: CDR1 MDHEN, CDR2 SYDVKM. The CDR3 covers 14 residues.

This clonotype was counted a few times. The genes are TRBV24-1 and TRBJ2-1; TRBD2 is a possible D gene (6 bases). V gave up 3 bases and J gave up 5 bases, with 10 bases separating them. The germline V gene has CDR1 KGHDR and CDR2 SFDVKD. This CDR3 contains 14 residues. The CDR3 DNA is TGTGCCACCAGTGATGCGGGACGACACAATGAGCAGTTCTTC. Encoded protein: CATSDAGRHNEQFF.

Ten or more counts support this clonotype. The rearrangement uses TRBV5-1 and TRBJ2-3; 7 bases line up with TRBD2. The CDR3 is 14 amino acids. Per germline, CDR1 SGHRS and CDR2 YFSETQ. V gave up 4 bases and J gave up 1 base; unmatched junction bases: 3. The CDR3 DNA is TGCGCCAGCAGCGGGACTACCCGCACAGATACGCAGTATTTT. Protein: CASSGTTRTDTQYF.

This clonotype was observed at least ten times. This chain links TRBV12-3 or TRBV12-4 with TRBJ1-2, with D maybe TRBD1 (5 bases). CDR3 length: 14 residues. Trimming left V 6 bases short and J 3 bases short, with 14 bases between. The CDR3 is CASRRTFEDYGYTF. The CDR3 DNA reads as TGTGCCAGCAGAAGGACATTCGAGGACTATGGCTACACCTTC.

This clonotype appeared a few times. The V call is TRBV7-9, the J call TRBJ2-3, with a weak D call TRBD2 (5 bases). Germline lookup yields CDR1 SEHNR and CDR2 FQNEAQ (reference sequence). The CDR3 sequence is 16 residues long. The V end was cut by 4 bases, the J end by 4 bases, with 18 bases between. CDR3 region: CASSSLEKMRADTQYF. As DNA, the CDR3 is TGTGCCAGCAGCTCCCTCGAGAAGATGAGGGCAGATACGCAGTATTTT.

This clonotype was observed a few times. V and J are TRBV19 and TRBJ2-3; D not certain. The V gene's germline CDR1 is LNHDA and CDR2 SQIVND (reference sequence). Trimming cost V 5 bases and J 2 bases, with 8 bases left between them. The CDR3 loop spans 13 amino acids. The CDR3 sequence: CASSFSDTDTQYF. The CDR3 DNA sequence: TGTGCCAGTAGTTTTTCAGACACAGATACGCAGTATTTT.

In regard to this clonotype: Germline and junction disagree at one end, which may indicate a read error. The chain combines TRBV27 with TRBJ2-2, with 7 bases that match TRBD1. Germline values: CDR1 MNHEY, CDR2 SMNVEV (reference sequence). The length of the CDR3 is 17 residues. CDR3 in amino acids: CASSLFGTAANTRELFF. The DNA of the CDR3 is TGTGCCAGCAGTTTATTTGGGACAGCCGCGAACACCAGGGAGCTGTTTTTT.

The rearrangement links TRBV20-1 to TRBJ2-2; 12 bases are shared with TRBD2. CDR1 is DFQATT and CDR2 is SNEGSKA in the germline V gene (reference sequence). The V and J ends lost 3 bases and 0 bases, in that order; junction bases with no gene match: 2. This CDR3 has 16 residues. In DNA, the CDR3 is TGCAGTGCTAGCCGACTAGCGGGGGCGAACACCGGGGAGCTGTTTTTT. Its protein is CSASRLAGANTGELFF.

This clonotype came up a few times. The chain carries TRBV6-2 or TRBV6-3 and TRBJ2-6, with 8 bases matching TRBD1. The germline gives CDR1 MNHEY, CDR2 SVGEGT. The CDR3 runs to 16 residues. The trim removed 10 bases at V and 0 bases at J, leaving 8 bases unmatched. CDR3 in DNA: TGTGCCACTCAAAGGACAGGGACCTCTGGGGCCAACGTCCTGACTTTC. Protein: CATQRTGTSGANVLTF.

This clonotype was counted ten times or more. This chain's CDR3 is CASSFLGGEKLFF. DNA for the CDR3: TGTGCCAGCAGTTTTCTGGGGGGTGAAAAACTGTTTTTT. The chain joins TRBV27 to TRBJ1-4; tentatively, D is TRBD1 (5 bases). Germline CDR1 reads MNHEY; CDR2 reads SMNVEV (reference sequence). There are 13 residues in the CDR3. V dropped 3 bases and J dropped 7 bases, with 9 bases sitting between them.

In this sample, this clonotype turned up many times. The rearrangement links TRBV2 to TRBJ1-6; D call uncertain. Germline V CDR1 and CDR2: SNHLY, FYNNEI. V was clipped by 5 bases and J by 0 bases, with 11 bases between them. The CDR3 spans 16 residues. CDR3 protein: CASSRPASSYNSPLHF. CDR3 bases: TGTGCCAGCAGTCGTCCGGCTAGCTCCTATAATTCACCCCTCCACTTT.

The chain uses TRBV5-8 and TRBJ1-1, with D perhaps matching TRBD1 (6 bases). This CDR3 is built from 15 residues. Trimming took 6 bases from V and 4 from J, leaving 19 bases between them. The V gene's germline CDR1 is SGHTS and CDR2 YDEGEE. The CDR3 sequence is CASTLGGRGVTEAFF. DNA for the CDR3: TGTGCCAGCACCCTGGGGGGCAGGGGAGTCACTGAAGCTTTCTTT.

With respect to this clonotype: This clone may be a read error of a much larger clone one base away. The chain uses TRBV7-9 and TRBJ2-7; D may be TRBD1 (5 bases). This CDR3 spans 13 amino acids. With 6 bases removed from V and 5 bases from J, the gap between germline ends came to 14 bases. Germline assignment: CDR1 SEHNR and CDR2 FQNEAQ (reference sequence). CDR3 nucleotide sequence: TGTGCCAGCAGACGTCCAGGGCCCAACGAGCAGTACTTC. Its protein is CASRRPGPNEQYF.

This clonotype was seen many times. This chain joins TRBV7-6 and TRBJ2-3; tentative D call: TRBD2 (5 bases). The CDR3 extends over 15 amino acids. The germline V and J ends were trimmed by 1 base and 2 bases, with 10 bases remaining between them. CDR1 SGHVS and CDR2 FNYEAQ come from the germline V gene. The CDR3 nucleotides are TGTGCCAGCAGCTTAGTTTACGGGAACACAGATACGCAGTATTTT. It encodes CASSLVYGNTDTQYF. Filled out from reference TRBV7-6 and TRBJ2-3, the complete variable domain reads GAGVSQSPRYKVTKRGQDVALRCDPISGHVSLYWYRQALGQGPEFLTYFNYEAQQDKSGLPNDRFSAERPEGSISTLTIQRTEQRDSAMYRCASSLVYGNTDTQYFGPGTRLTVL.

The gene calls are TRBV6-1 and TRBJ2-1; D possibly corresponds to TRBD2 (6 bases). The CDR3 consists of 14 residues. Trimming left V 5 bases short and J 9 bases short, with 17 bases between. Germline V gene sequence: CDR1 MNHNS, CDR2 SASEGT. CDR3 coding DNA: TGTGCCAGCAGTTCACTAGGAGGGTGGGGTGAGCAGTTCTTC. Its protein is CASSSLGGWGEQFF.

This clonotype has at least ten counts. This chain connects TRBV11-3 to TRBJ1-1; D not certain. The length of the CDR3 is 14 residues. Germline CDR1 is SGHNT and CDR2 is YENEEA. Trimming took off 6 bases at V and 5 bases at J, with 16 bases between the two ends. The CDR3 loop is CASRTGSGSTEAFF. The CDR3 DNA follows: TGTGCCAGCAGGACGGGTTCTGGAAGTACTGAAGCTTTCTTT.

This clonotype has at least ten counts. The gene calls are TRBV6-2 or TRBV6-3 and TRBJ2-1; TRBD2 aligns across 8 bases. V shed 6 bases, J shed 4 bases, and the junction held 14 bases outside the gene matches. Germline CDR1 and CDR2: MNHEY and SVGEGT. The CDR3 spans 17 residues. CDR3 sequence reads: CASSGRGVFRLYNEQFF. CDR3 in DNA: TGTGCCAGCAGCGGGCGGGGGGTCTTTCGTTTGTACAATGAGCAGTTCTTC.

There are a few counts of this clonotype. The genes are TRBV6-1 and TRBJ2-3, with 11 bases aligning to TRBD2. The CDR3 is 16 residues long. V shed 5 bases, J shed 2 bases, and the junction held 6 bases outside the gene matches. CDR1 is MNHNS, CDR2 SASEGT, per germline. The CDR3: CASSQLAGASTDTQYF. CDR3 nucleotide sequence: TGTGCCAGCAGTCAACTAGCGGGGGCTTCCACAGATACGCAGTATTTT.

The V and J genes are TRBV24-1 and TRBJ1-5, with D possibly TRBD1 on 5 matching bases. The V gene's germline CDR1 is KGHDR and CDR2 SFDVKD. V gave up 3 bases and J gave up 6 bases, with 14 bases separating them. The CDR3 loop spans 15 amino acids. CDR3 region: CATSDHQGMGQPQHF. In DNA form, the CDR3 reads TGTGCCACCAGTGATCATCAGGGAATGGGTCAGCCCCAGCATTTT.

Ten or more counts support this clonotype. The genes are TRBV7-8 and TRBJ2-5, with 8 nucleotides matching TRBD2. Germline CDR1 SGHVS, CDR2 FQNEAQ. The CDR3 is 15 residues long. V lost 2 bases and J lost 5; bases outside the gene matches: 7. DNA of the CDR3: TGTGCCAGCAGCTTATTCGGGGGGGCCCTGGAGACCCAGTACTTC. Translation gives CASSLFGGALETQYF.

This clonotype was recorded at least ten times. The chain joins TRBV9 to TRBJ1-2; perhaps TRBD1 as D (5 bases). Trimming cost V 3 bases and J 5 bases, with 11 bases left between them. CDR1 and CDR2 from the germline V gene are SGDLS and YYNGEE. The CDR3 has 13 residues. The CDR3 here is CASSGRGNYGYTF. CDR3 nucleotides: TGTGCCAGCAGCGGTAGGGGAAATTATGGCTACACCTTC. Full variable domain (remainder filled in from reference TRBV9 and TRBJ1-2): DSGVTQTPKHLITATGQRVTLRCSPRSGDLSVYWYQQSLDQGLQFLIQYYNGEERAKGNILERFSAQQFPDLHSELNLSSLELGDSALYFCASSGRGNYGYTFGSGTRLTVV.

In its sample, this clonotype was seen once. The missing conserved phenylalanine or tryptophan at the end of this CDR3 makes a read error likely. CDR3 amino acids: CASTLDSKQLYGYTL. DNA for the CDR3: TGTGCCAGCACCTTAGACTCGAAACAGCTATATGGCTACACCCTC. The genes are TRBV11-2 and TRBJ1-2; D is uncertain. Germline V gives CDR1 SGHAT, CDR2 FQNNGV. There are 15 residues in the CDR3.